A selection of T cell receptor beta chains follows, all from one sample in a study of shared clonotypes between healthy human individuals. Sequencing used immunoSEQ multiplex PCR; TCRdb keeps in-frame clones, though not all of them. The data contain nearly 2 million clones, about 95% of them singletons. Sequenced material: naive CD8+ T cells sorted from blood. These receptors were obtained from a man aged 18 to 29 in good health. CDR3s include the opening cysteine and the closing phenylalanine or tryptophan. The D gene is left open where the match is weak. Only part of the rows carry a size: once, few, many, or a class if the clone is expanded.

abundance	v_gene	j_gene	d_gene	CDR3nt	CDR3aa
NA	TRBV25-1	TRBJ1-1	NA	TGTGCCAGCAGGGGGGCGAACACTGAAGCTTTCTTT	CASRGANTEAFF
NA	TRBV28	TRBJ2-5	NA	TGTGCCAGCAGTTTTCACCGGGAGTATGAGACCCAGTACTTC	CASSFHREYETQYF
NA	TRBV27	TRBJ2-5	NA	TGTGCCAGCAGCTATTCAACAGGTTACGAGACCCAGTACTTC	CASSYSTGYETQYF
NA	TRBV19	TRBJ1-5	NA	TGTGCCAGTTCTGAGGGGCCTTATCAGCCCCAGCATTTT	CASSEGPYQPQHF
NA	TRBV5-6	TRBJ2-7	TRBD2	TGTGCCAGCAGCTTGGCGAGCGGGAACGAGCAGTACTTC	CASSLASGNEQYF
once	TRBV9	TRBJ2-7	NA	TGTGCCAGCAGCGTAGTTGGGGCGTCCTACGAGCAGTACTTC	CASSVVGASYEQYF
NA	TRBV7-9	TRBJ2-5	TRBD2	TGTGCCAGCAGCTTATCCAGCCAGGGCGGGGGGGAGACCCAGTACTTC	CASSLSSQGGGETQYF
NA	TRBV7-9	TRBJ1-4	TRBD1	TGTGCCAGCAGCTTAGCGCAGGGGGCTAATGAAAAACTGTTTTTT	CASSLAQGANEKLFF
NA	TRBV11-2	TRBJ2-7	TRBD1	TGTGCCAGCAGCTTAGAACAGGGGGCCTACGAGCAGTACTTC	CASSLEQGAYEQYF
NA	TRBV11-2	TRBJ2-7	NA	TGTGCCAGCAGCTTGTTGGACTTCGGGAGCTCCTACGAGCAGTACTTC	CASSLLDFGSSYEQYF
NA	TRBV10-1	TRBJ2-3	TRBD2	TGCGCCAGCAGTGTAACGGCGGCTAGCGGGGGTTCCACAGATACGCAGTATTTT	CASSVTAASGGSTDTQYF
NA	TRBV10-3	TRBJ2-1	TRBD2	TGTGCCATCGGAAGCGGGAACTCCTACAATGAGCAGTTCTTC	CAIGSGNSYNEQFF
NA	TRBV19	TRBJ1-3	NA	TGTGCCAGTAGTTTCGCAGGGGACGGAAACACCATATATTTT	CASSFAGDGNTIYF